This TCR beta chain was sequenced during a study of ipilimumab plus nivolumab after autologous stem cell transplantation. Overall study findings and caveats: Authors suggest TCR repertoire, Treg phenotype and gut microbiota support further study.

For this clone: Its specificity is not known.

Assay: immunoSEQ multiplex PCR; the TCRdb copy retains only in-frame clones and omits some. The data hold 9,500 to 15,000 clones, with 65% to 75% observed a single time. Ipilimumab, 1 mg/kg, started 14 to 28 days after autologous transplant. The CDR3 has 15 residues. After removal of 5 bases from V and 2 bases from J, the junction contained 7 bases not matched to a gene. Germline CDR1 and CDR2: MNHNS and SASEGT. This chain joins TRBV6-1 and TRBJ2-7; 9 bases line up with TRBD1. Here the sequenced sample was PBMCs, taken in a trial of ipilimumab plus nivolumab as post-transplant consolidation. This clonotype was sampled from a male donor with multiple myeloma. The CDR3 DNA reads as TGTGCCAGCAGTACCCGGACAGGGGACCCCTACGAGCAGTACTTC. Translated: CASSTRTGDPYEQYF.